The 14 T cell receptor beta chains in this list originate from one sample, sequenced in a study of T cells in Graves' hyperthyroidism and ophthalmopathy. RNA transcripts gave rise to amplified TCR beta CDR3 regions. The HTBI set primed first-round TCR CDR3 RT-PCR. In TCRdb, the multiplex PCR reads were re-called with MiXCR into one record per CDR3 protein. This table has roughly 700,000 distinct CDR3 sequences, around 15% appearing once. Sequences were obtained from blood. These TCRs come from a woman under 30 with Graves' hyperthyroidism.

This chain joins TRBV15 and TRBJ2-7; D assignment may be TRBD1 or TRBD2 (5 bases each). Germline V gene lookup returns CDR1 LNHNV and CDR2 YYDKDF (reference sequence). The CDR3 consists of 15 residues. Trimming left V 5 bases short and J 0 bases short, with 14 bases between. CDR3 sequence: CATSSGRASSYEQYF. In DNA form, the CDR3 reads TGTGCCACCAGCTCGGGACGGGCGAGCTCCTACGAGCAGTACTTC. Using reference TRBV15 and TRBJ2-7 for the parts outside the CDR3, the full variable domain is DAMVIQNPRYQVTQFGKPVTLSCSQTLNHNVMYWYQQKSSQAPKLLFHYYDKDFNNEADTPDNFQSRRPNTSFCFLDIRSPGLGDTAMYLCATSSGRASSYEQYFGPGTRLTVT.

This clonotype showed up many times. Here the CDR3 reads CASSLAGGVDTQYF. The CDR3 bases are TGTGCCAGCAGCCTGGCGGGAGGGGTAGATACGCAGTATTTT. The chain carries TRBV9 and TRBJ2-3, with 9 positions matching TRBD2. V dropped 4 bases and J dropped 5; count of bases not matched to a gene: 5. The CDR3 contains 14 residues. CDR1 and CDR2 from the germline V gene are SGDLS and YYNGEE. The complete variable domain, with remaining parts taken from reference TRBV9 and TRBJ2-3, reads DSGVTQTPKHLITATGQRVTLRCSPRSGDLSVYWYQQSLDQGLQFLIQYYNGEERAKGNILERFSAQQFPDLHSELNLSSLELGDSALYFCASSLAGGVDTQYFGPGTRLTVL.

This clonotype was counted between two and nine times. This chain uses TRBV27 with TRBJ2-1; no definite D call. V lost 3 bases to trimming and J lost 3 bases, with 12 bases between them. The CDR3 extends over 15 amino acids. Germline assignment: CDR1 MNHEY and CDR2 SMNVEV (reference sequence). CDR3 sequence: CASSLGHGGYNEQFF. CDR3 DNA sequence: TGTGCCAGCAGTTTGGGTCATGGTGGCTACAATGAGCAGTTCTTC.

V and J are TRBV18 and TRBJ2-3, with 11 positions matching TRBD2. Germline trimming cut 3 bases from V and 0 bases from J; bases unmatched to any gene: 8. The CDR3 sequence is 18 residues long. Germline CDR1 and CDR2: KGHSH and LQKENI. DNA of the CDR3: TGTGCCAGCTCACCCGATAGCGGGAGGGCCTCAAGCACAGATACGCAGTATTTT. As protein: CASSPDSGRASSTDTQYF.

This clonotype was found once. The J gene is TRBJ1-1, the V gene TRBV9, with D maybe TRBD1 (5 bases). The V gene's germline CDR1 is SGDLS and CDR2 YYNGEE. The CDR3 is 15 residues long. V shed 5 bases and J shed 0 bases, with 14 bases lying between them. The CDR3 nucleotides read TGTGCCAGCAGGGGAGTCCGGGACTTGAACACTGAAGCTTTCTTT. Translation: CASRGVRDLNTEAFF.

This clonotype was counted at least ten times. The genes are TRBV27 and TRBJ1-5; D is perhaps TRBD1 (5 bases). This CDR3 is 15 amino acids long. Germline CDR1 and CDR2: MNHEY and SMNVEV (reference sequence). Trimming stripped 8 bases from V and 2 bases from J, with 16 bases between. CDR3 in DNA: TGTGCCAGCTCCGCGTGGGGGTATCGCAATCAGCCCCAGCATTTT. Protein: CASSAWGYRNQPQHF.

This clonotype was picked up a small number of times. The gene calls are TRBV20-1 and TRBJ2-5; D remains ambiguous. V lost 6 bases to trimming and J lost 5 bases, with 7 bases between them. Per germline, CDR1 DFQATT and CDR2 SNEGSKA (reference sequence). The CDR3 is 10 residues long. The CDR3: CSAAMETQYF. The CDR3, as DNA: TGCAGTGCCGCCATGGAGACCCAGTACTTC.

The DNA of the CDR3 is TGTGCCACCAGCAGGAGTGAACCGGGACAGGGGCTTCAGCCCCAGCATTTT. Protein product: CATSRSEPGQGLQPQHF. The V and J genes are TRBV15 and TRBJ1-5, with 10 nucleotides matching TRBD1. The CDR3 length is 17 residues. V lost 3 bases to trimming and J lost 6 bases; unmatched junction nucleotides: 11. The V gene's germline CDR1 is LNHNV and CDR2 YYDKDF (reference sequence). Full variable domain (rest looked up from reference TRBV15 and TRBJ1-5): DAMVIQNPRYQVTQFGKPVTLSCSQTLNHNVMYWYQQKSSQAPKLLFHYYDKDFNNEADTPDNFQSRRPNTSFCFLDIRSPGLGDTAMYLCATSRSEPGQGLQPQHFGDGTRLSIL.

This sequence joins TRBV27 and TRBJ2-6; no reliable D call. V lost 5 bases and J lost 3, with 5 bases in between. There are 13 residues in the CDR3. The germline V gene encodes CDR1 MNHEY and CDR2 SMNVEV (reference sequence). For the CDR3, the DNA is TGTGCCAGCAGTAATTTTGGGGCCAACGTCCTGACTTTC. Its protein product is CASSNFGANVLTF.

This clonotype was counted many times. The genes are TRBV9 and TRBJ1-1; D call uncertain. The CDR3 extends over 15 amino acids. V gave up 0 bases and J gave up 1 base, with 10 bases separating them. Germline CDR1 reads SGDLS; CDR2 reads YYNGEE. The DNA of the CDR3 is TGTGCCAGCAGCGTAGGAAACCTGGGGAACACTGAAGCTTTCTTT. The encoded protein is CASSVGNLGNTEAFF.

Many counts were recorded for this clonotype. This chain uses TRBV12-3 or TRBV12-4 with TRBJ1-5; the D is unclear. The CDR3 sequence is 16 residues long. Trimming left V 1 base short and J 1 base short, with 11 bases between. Written as DNA, the CDR3 is TGTGCCAGCAGTTTAGGAGGCCCGGGGAGCAATCAGCCCCAGCATTTT. Amino acids: CASSLGGPGSNQPQHF.

J is TRBJ1-5 and V is TRBV6-2 or TRBV6-3; TRBD1 is a possible D gene (5 bases). CDR1 and CDR2 from the germline V gene are MNHEY and SVGEGT. Trimming shortened V by 8 bases and J by 0 bases, and 14 bases separated the two germline ends. This CDR3 spans 15 amino acids. CDR3 loop: CASESGTLSNQPQHF. The CDR3 DNA reads as TGTGCCAGCGAATCCGGGACCCTTAGCAATCAGCCCCAGCATTTT.

On this clonotype: This may be a read error: a much more frequent sequence differs by one nucleotide. This chain connects TRBV20-1 to TRBJ1-1; no definite D call. Trimming stripped 2 bases from V and 5 bases from J, with 9 bases between. The V gene's germline CDR1 is DFQATT and CDR2 SNEGSKA (reference sequence). CDR3 length: 12 amino acids. The CDR3: CSARLDETEAFF. Here the CDR3 DNA reads TGCAGTGCTAGACTGGACGAAACTGAAGCTTTCTTT.

This clonotype was recorded at least ten times. The chain is built from TRBV29-1 and TRBJ2-3, with TRBD1 identical over 9 bases. V dropped 4 bases and J dropped 3; count of bases not matched to a gene: 5. The germline V gene encodes CDR1 SQVTM and CDR2 ANQGSEA. The length of the CDR3 is 14 residues. The CDR3 is CSVADRGGTDTQYF. CDR3 nucleotide sequence: TGCAGCGTTGCGGACAGGGGTGGGACAGATACGCAGTATTTT.